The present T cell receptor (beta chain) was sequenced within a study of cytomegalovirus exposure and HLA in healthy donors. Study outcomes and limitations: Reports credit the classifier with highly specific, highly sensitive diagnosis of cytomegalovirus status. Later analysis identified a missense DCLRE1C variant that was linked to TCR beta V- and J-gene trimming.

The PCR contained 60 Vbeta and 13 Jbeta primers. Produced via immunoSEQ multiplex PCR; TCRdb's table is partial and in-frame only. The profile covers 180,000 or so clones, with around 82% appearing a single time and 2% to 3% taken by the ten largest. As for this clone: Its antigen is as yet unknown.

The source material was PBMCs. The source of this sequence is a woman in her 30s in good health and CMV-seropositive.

CDR3 DNA: TGCGCCAGCAGCTACACGGACAGGGGCGAGCAGTACTTC. Its translation is CASSYTDRGEQYF. V gene TRBV5-1 combines with J gene TRBJ2-7, with TRBD1 matching 9 bases. There are 13 residues in the CDR3. Germline CDR1 is SGHRS and CDR2 is YFSETQ. Trimming at V came to 3 bases and at J to 6 bases, leaving 4 bases not matched to a gene.